This TCR beta chain was captured in a study of CD8 T cells in Susac syndrome. Random hexamers were used to reverse transcribe about 0.45 to 1 ug of RNA. Each CDR3 protein is one row after TCRdb ran MiXCR on the immunoSEQ multiplex PCR reads. This sample has 200,000 or so distinct CDR3 sequences, with nearly 95% found just once. The V gene lost 2 bases and the J gene lost 4 bases, with 11 bases spanning the gap. Germline values: CDR1 SGDLS, CDR2 YYNGEE. This CDR3 has 14 amino acids. This sequence originates from a human donor with multiple sclerosis. The sequenced material came from CD4+ T cells from PBMCs. This chain uses TRBV9 with TRBJ2-3; no reliable D call. The CDR3 nucleotides are TGTGCCAGCAGCGTTCAGACGGCCCCAGATACGCAGTATTTT. Its protein product is CASSVQTAPDTQYF.